This TCR beta chain appears in the sequencing data of a study of identical twins listed by TCRdb under 2016. Some background on the complete study: The study deep-sequenced TCR alpha and beta repertoires from monozygotic twins, unrelated adults of various ages and cord blood to test whether fetal clonotypes persist. Replicate twin experiments were performed at different times using different library preparation protocols to rule out contamination. Points the paper makes about the study in general: In beta out-of-frame sequences, excess twin sharing was weaker, because having fewer shared sequences lowered the signal-to-noise ratio. Zero-insertion analyses could be partly confounded by invariant T cells such as MAIT and iNKT, although diverse VJ usage argued against such confounding for most clonotypes. Out-of-frame TCR alpha sequences shared between twins showed an excess of low generation-probability sequences compared with coincidental sharing between unrelated individuals. Because the same donors could not be followed over many years, conclusions were based on cross-sectional statistical analysis. Fewer insertions were carried by abundant cord blood beta clonotypes; a weaker similar trend was observed in young adult naive repertoires, while no such trend was observed in memory repertoires. Out-of-frame TCR alpha sharing in monozygotic twins was systematically underestimated by recombination models, whereas sharing between unrelated individuals was in agreement with the recombination models.

Notes on this clonotype: Its recognized antigen is unknown. This could be a read error, since a much larger clone is one nucleotide away.

All donors were healthy Caucasians. Receptors were amplified or captured by 5' RACE. The sequencer was an Illumina HiSeq 2000. A universal primer binding site was introduced by template switching, and a unique molecular identifier was present in the final cDNA, enabling accurate counting of TCR cDNA molecules. Specific primers in the conserved constant-segment region were used to synthesize first-strand cDNA for the TCR alpha and beta chains. Each cDNA library was double barcoded, with a SMART-Mk sample barcode plus Illumina barcodes, to control for contamination. TruSeq adapter sequences and Illumina sample barcodes were added in two successive PCR steps. TCR alpha and beta cDNA libraries were sequenced on the Illumina HiSeq platform with custom primers. In the original analysis: MiGEC was used to process raw reads and extract unique molecular identifiers, and MiXCR was used to find CDR3 positions. For each individual, recombination models were inferred using an EM algorithm with the repgenHMM and IGoR tools. The analysis of shared clonotypes was done with the tcR package in R, with sharing normalized by the product of cloneset sizes. To study raw recombination free of thymic and clonal selection effects, out-of-frame nonproductive sequences were analyzed. The raw public reads went through TCRdb reprocessing: fastp at Q25, MiXCR clone calling, in-frame beta chains kept. CDR3 protein sequences are deduplicated, and each keeps its most common genes and DNA. The authors' filters were not applied to this entry. The sample contains 1.5 million to 2 million distinct CDR3 sequences, about 30% of them found a single time. Jointly, the top ten make up more than 0.25% of the sample.

Sequencing was done on a sample of cord blood. The sequence was collected from a newborn girl in good health.

Read as DNA, the sequence is TGTGCCAGCAGTTTCCTAGCGGGAGCGGCGCAGTACTTC. It specifies CASSFLAGAAQYF. This chain joins TRBV12-3 or TRBV12-4 to TRBJ2-7; TRBD2 aligns with 10 central bases. Inclusive of the bounding cysteine and phenylalanine, the CDR3 is 13 residues long. Only the CDR3 DNA stays, 39 bases, in frame from base 1. The junction shows trimming of 3 bases on V and 9 bases on J, and the gene matches do not reach 5 bases of it.